The 15 T cell receptor beta chains in this list originate from one sample, sequenced in a study of T cells after yellow fever vaccination. TCRdb ran MiXCR on the 5' RACE reads and lists one entry per CDR3 protein. Altogether some 500,000 distinct CDR3 sequences are present, less than 15% being singletons, with the ten largest covering over 12%. Source: PBMCs, taken on the day of the yellow fever booster vaccination. The receptors come from a man aged 25-40 years who received the YFV17D yellow fever vaccine.

This clonotype appeared a few times. The rearrangement uses TRBV2 and TRBJ2-2; the D call may be TRBD1 or TRBD2 (5 bases each). Per the germline V gene, CDR1 is SNHLY and CDR2 is FYNNEI. The V end lost 6 bases, the J end lost 5 bases, and 16 bases lay between the germline ends. The CDR3 is 15 residues long. In DNA, the CDR3 is TGTGCCAGCAGGGCCGGGACCGTAAGAACCGGGGAGCTGTTTTTT. Protein sequence: CASRAGTVRTGELFF.

The sample holds a few counts of this clonotype. The V gene is TRBV20-1, the J gene TRBJ2-7; D not certain. Trimming removed 2 bases from V and 7 bases from J, with 9 bases in between. The germline V gene encodes CDR1 DFQATT and CDR2 SNEGSKA (reference sequence). The CDR3 consists of 11 residues. In nucleotides, the CDR3 is TGCAGTGCTAGATCCATCGCTGAGCAGTACTTC. This codes for CSARSIAEQYF.

The chain joins TRBV7-2 to TRBJ1-2, with D possibly TRBD1 on 5 matching bases. Germline CDR1 is SGHTA and CDR2 is FQGNSA. The CDR3 has 13 amino acids. Trimming shortened V by 6 bases and J by 13 bases, and 21 bases separated the two germline ends. The chain's CDR3 is CASSTDGSTGGTF. In DNA form, the CDR3 reads TGTGCCAGCAGTACAGACGGGTCGACGGGGGGCACCTTC.

The chain joins TRBV10-2 to TRBJ2-7, with TRBD2 matching over 7 bases. V shed 10 bases and J 4 bases; nucleotides not matched to a gene: 10. This CDR3 has 13 amino acids. CDR1 and CDR2 from the germline V gene are WSHSY and SAAADI. CDR3 protein: CATPLSGWYEQYF. Written as DNA, the CDR3 is TGCGCCACACCACTTAGCGGGTGGTACGAGCAGTACTTC.

The table lists this clonotype with a few counts. This chain uses TRBV7-3 with TRBJ2-1, with TRBD2 as a possible D gene (6 bases). The ends were cut back, 5 bases at V and 9 bases at J, with 20 bases in the middle. The germline gives CDR1 SGHTA, CDR2 FQGTGA. The CDR3 is 15 residues long. CDR3 residues: CASSPTGTLGGEQFF. Here the CDR3 DNA reads TGTGCCAGCAGCCCAACCGGGACTCTCGGAGGTGAGCAGTTCTTC.

A few counts support this clonotype. This chain connects TRBV4-1 to TRBJ1-1; TRBD1 might be the D (5 bases). V lost 0 bases to trimming and J lost 0 bases, with 17 bases between them. The CDR3 runs 18 residues. The germline CDR1 and CDR2 sequences are MGHRA and YSYEKL. The CDR3 is CASSQDRQGSGVNTEAFF. The CDR3 region has the DNA TGCGCCAGCAGCCAAGATAGGCAGGGAAGTGGTGTGAACACTGAAGCTTTCTTT.

This clonotype was seen a handful of times. This chain joins TRBV5-1 and TRBJ2-5, with 12 bases identical to TRBD1. Germline values: CDR1 SGHRS, CDR2 YFSETQ. The CDR3 runs to 14 residues. The ends lost 5 bases at V and 5 bases at J; junction bases unmatched: 4. DNA for the CDR3: TGCGCCAGCAGTATGGGACAGGGGGCTGAGACCCAGTACTTC. This gives the protein CASSMGQGAETQYF.

In its sample, this clonotype was seen a few times. V and J are TRBV7-2 and TRBJ2-3; perhaps TRBD1 as D (6 bases). Trimming removed 2 bases from V and 4 bases from J, with 10 bases in between. The CDR3 has 14 residues. CDR1 and CDR2 from the germline V gene are SGHTA and FQGNSA. The CDR3 sequence is CASSLQQGPDTQYF. In DNA form, the CDR3 reads TGTGCCAGCAGCTTACAACAGGGCCCAGATACGCAGTATTTT. The full variable domain, with the rest looked up from reference TRBV7-2 and TRBJ2-3, is GAGVSQSPSNKVTEKGKDVELRCDPISGHTALYWYRQSLGQGLEFLIYFQGNSAPDKSGLPSDRFSAERTGGSVSTLTIQRTQQEDSAVYLCASSLQQGPDTQYFGPGTRLTVL.

This clonotype was detected only a few times. The chain employs TRBV5-1 and TRBJ2-2; TRBD2 agrees at 11 bases. The CDR3 consists of 18 residues. Germline CDR1 SGHRS, CDR2 YFSETQ. V trimming: 2 bases; J trimming: 4 bases; junction bases outside the gene matches: 10. In nucleotides, the CDR3 is TGCGCCAGCAGCTTATTTCCGGGACTAGCGGAATCCACCGGGGAGCTGTTTTTT. Translating gives CASSLFPGLAESTGELFF.

This clonotype appeared a few times. The V call is TRBV6-5, the J call TRBJ2-4, with D perhaps TRBD1 (6 bases). Trimming took 0 bases from V and 4 from J, leaving 13 bases between them. The CDR3 is made up of 16 amino acids. CDR1 is MNHEY and CDR2 is SVGAGI in the germline V gene. The CDR3: CASSYSYGTNKNIQYF. Here the CDR3 DNA reads TGTGCCAGCAGTTACTCGTACGGGACAAATAAAAACATTCAGTACTTC.

This clonotype was counted between two and nine times. The chain uses TRBV29-1 and TRBJ2-5; TRBD1 agrees at 8 bases. With 4 bases clipped from V and 9 bases from J, the junction kept 25 bases outside the gene matches. The CDR3 is 18 residues long. Germline assignment: CDR1 SQVTM and CDR2 ANQGSEA. The CDR3 loop is CSVAGTRGQRESWMAQYF. The DNA of the CDR3 is TGCAGCGTTGCTGGAACCAGGGGGCAAAGAGAAAGTTGGATGGCCCAGTACTTC.

This clonotype was seen only a few times. This chain uses TRBV5-1 with TRBJ2-6, with TRBD1 identical over 8 bases. Looked up from germline, CDR1 is SGHRS and CDR2 is YFSETQ. This CDR3 region has 16 residues. V lost 2 bases and J lost 4; bases outside the gene matches: 5. The CDR3 region has the DNA TGCGCCAGCAGCTTCCAGGGGGCACAAGGGGCCAACGTCCTGACTTTC. It codes for CASSFQGAQGANVLTF.

This clonotype was counted a few times. This chain uses TRBV7-8 with TRBJ2-1; TRBD2 matches 8 bases. V lost 3 bases to trimming and J lost 5 bases; unmatched junction nucleotides: 18. The CDR3 is made up of 19 amino acids. The germline CDR1 and CDR2 sequences are SGHVS and FQNEAQ. CDR3 in amino acids: CASSFLALITSGRNNEQFF. The CDR3 coding sequence is TGTGCCAGCAGCTTTCTGGCCCTTATTACTAGCGGAAGAAACAATGAGCAGTTCTTC.

This clonotype was counted only a few times. The rearrangement joins TRBV1 to TRBJ2-7; TRBD1 was called by the table and not checked on the DNA. TRBV1 is a listed pseudogene. The CDR3 covers 15 residues. Here the CDR3 reads CTSSCRTGGSYEQYF. DNA of the CDR3: TGCACCAGCAGCTGTCGGACAGGGGGTTCCTACGAGCAGTACTTC.

This clonotype occurred a few times. At one end the junction does not follow the germline gene, possibly because of a read error. CDR3 bases: TGTGCCAGCAGCTTAGGCCGGGACTGGAGCTTC. The encoded protein is CASSLGRDWSF. The rearrangement links TRBV7-2 to TRBJ2-7, with D possibly TRBD2 on 6 matching bases. The CDR3 length is 11 residues. CDR1 and CDR2 from the germline V gene are SGHTA and FQGNSA.